The 10 T cell receptor beta chains below all came from one sample that was sequenced in a study of blood T cells in healthy people across ages. The authors ran a second PCR of about 7 to 12 cycles using a sample-barcoded 5' primer and a J-beta primer mix. TCRdb re-analysed the 5' RACE reads in MiXCR, keeping a single row per CDR3 protein. Of 1 million or so distinct CDR3 sequences in the sample, about 25% were seen once. In addition, the sample was reused for a study of T cells of mothers and their children.

What was sequenced was blood. The receptors originated from a girl under 10 years old in good health.

V usage is TRBV24-1 and J usage is TRBJ1-4; D is unresolved. The V gene's germline CDR1 is KGHDR and CDR2 SFDVKD. V was shortened by 7 bases and J by 8 bases, with 7 bases between the two germline ends. The CDR3 spans 11 residues. CDR3 bases: TGTGCCACCAGCGTCCGAGAAAAACTGTTTTTT. Its protein is CATSVREKLFF.

The chain joins TRBV2 to TRBJ1-1; perhaps TRBD1 as D (6 bases). Trimming removed 7 bases at V and 8 bases at J, with 17 bases between. Germline lookup yields CDR1 SNHLY and CDR2 FYNNEI. The CDR3 runs 13 residues. CDR3 loop: CASNGSPGQEAFF. In nucleotides, the CDR3 is TGTGCCAGCAACGGGTCCCCGGGACAAGAAGCTTTCTTT.

This clonotype occurred a few times. The rearrangement joins TRBV5-1 to TRBJ2-5; 8 nucleotides line up with TRBD2. The DNA matches TRBJ2-1 better at its end, which makes the J call doubtful. The germline CDR1 and CDR2 sequences are SGHRS and YFSETQ. The length of the CDR3 is 16 residues. The DNA for the CDR3 is TGCGCCAGCAGCTTGGATACGGCGGGAGGTGGCGATGAGCAGTTCTTC. This translates into CASSLDTAGGGDEQFF.

This clonotype was counted between two and nine times. The gene calls are TRBV28 and TRBJ2-5, with D uncertain. The germline V gene encodes CDR1 MDHEN and CDR2 SYDVKM. Deletions cut 10 bases from V and 5 bases from J, with 8 bases between. This CDR3 contains 10 residues. The CDR3 region has the DNA TGTGCCACTCGACGGGAGACCCAGTACTTC. This translates into CATRRETQYF. The variable domain in full, completed from reference TRBV28 and TRBJ2-5, reads DVKVTQSSRYLVKRTGEKVFLECVQDMDHENMFWYRQDPGLGLRLIYFSYDVKMKEKGDIPEGYSVSREKKERFSLILESASTNQTSMYLCATRRETQYFGPGTRLLVL.

The V gene is TRBV7-9, the J gene TRBJ1-4, with 7 bases that match TRBD1. Per germline, CDR1 SEHNR and CDR2 FQNEAQ (reference sequence). The V gene end was trimmed by 8 bases and the J gene end by 10 bases; junction bases not matched to a gene: 16. The CDR3 consists of 15 residues. CDR3 amino acids: CASGVLGGDSAKLFF. CDR3 coding DNA: TGTGCCAGCGGCGTTCTAGGAGGGGACAGTGCAAAACTGTTTTTT.

In its sample, this clonotype was seen a few times. The chain is built from TRBV7-9 and TRBJ1-1, with D unresolved. This CDR3 has 12 amino acids. The germline gives CDR1 SEHNR, CDR2 FQNEAQ (reference sequence). V was clipped by 3 bases and J by 3 bases, with 5 bases between them. CDR3 loop: CASSFPYTEAFF. The CDR3 nucleotides read TGTGCCAGCAGCTTTCCTTACACTGAAGCTTTCTTT.

The chain is built from TRBV9 and TRBJ2-5; D may be TRBD1 or TRBD2 (5 bases each). The J call is uncertain, as TRBJ2-7 better fits the DNA end. There are 17 residues in the CDR3. Germline-derived CDR1 and CDR2 are SGDLS and YYNGEE. The CDR3 nucleotides are TGTGCCAGCAGCCAGGGCGGTGGGACGGCAACCTCCTACGAGCAGTACTTC. Translating gives CASSQGGGTATSYEQYF.

Comments on this clonotype: Sequence at one end of the junction differs from germline and may be a read error. This rearrangement joins TRBV9 to TRBJ2-7; TRBD2 agrees at 8 bases. The end of the DNA is better explained by TRBJ2-1, so the J call may be wrong. Germline V gene data show CDR1 as SGDLS and CDR2 as YYNGEE. CDR3 length: 18 residues. Written as DNA, the CDR3 is TGTGCCAGCAGCGTAGGTCCCCTGGATAGCGGGGTTTACAACGAGCAGTTCTTC. Amino acids: CASSVGPLDSGVYNEQFF.

The chain joins TRBV21-1 to TRBJ2-7; the D segment call TRBD1 is taken from the table without a DNA check. TRBV21-1 is a known pseudogene. The CDR3 consists of 16 residues. CDR3 sequence: CASSPRGARGPYEQYF. In nucleotides, the CDR3 is TGTGCCAGCAGCCCTAGAGGGGCAAGGGGACCCTACGAGCAGTACTTC.

This clonotype has a handful of counts. The V gene is TRBV9, the J gene TRBJ2-5, with TRBD2 matching 7 bases. V lost 0 bases to trimming and J lost 2 bases; unmatched junction nucleotides: 10. Germline V CDR1 and CDR2: SGDLS, YYNGEE. CDR3 length: 17 residues. The CDR3: CASSVGLGGVLQETQYF. CDR3 coding DNA: TGTGCCAGCAGCGTAGGGTTGGGGGGGGTTCTTCAAGAGACCCAGTACTTC.